What follows are 5 T cell receptor beta chains derived from one specimen sequenced in a study of blood T cell repertoires in COVID-19. Sequenced by immunoSEQ multiplex PCR; TCRdb stores in-frame clones only, minus some. The profile shows 180,000 or so clones, 86% of them singletons. The sequencing sample was made of peripheral blood. The receptors were gathered from a woman in her thirties with active or convalescent COVID-19.

V gene TRBV15 combines with J gene TRBJ1-2; D not resolved. The CDR3 spans 13 residues. Germline V gene lookup returns CDR1 LNHNV and CDR2 YYDKDF (reference sequence). V lost 1 base and J lost 1, with 4 bases in between. Here the CDR3 reads CATSRANNYGYTF. The CDR3 nucleotides read TGTGCCACCAGCAGAGCCAATAACTATGGCTACACCTTC.

As for this clone: The same CDR3 can be traced to other DNA sequences in this sample. The rearrangement links TRBV5-4 to TRBJ1-2; 7 positions match TRBD1. V gave up 0 bases and J gave up 4 bases; unmatched junction bases: 9. This CDR3 spans 16 amino acids. The germline V gene has CDR1 SGHNT and CDR2 YYREEE (reference sequence). The CDR3 coding sequence is TGTGCCAGCAGCTTGGGTGGAGGACAGGCCATCTATGGCTACACCTTC. It specifies CASSLGGGQAIYGYTF. Filled out from reference TRBV5-4 and TRBJ1-2, the complete variable domain reads ETGVTQSPTHLIKTRGQQVTLRCSSQSGHNTVSWYQQALGQGPQFIFQYYREEENGRGNFPPRFSGLQFPNYSSELNVNALELDDSALYLCASSLGGGQAIYGYTFGSGTRLTVV.

This chain connects TRBV5-1 to TRBJ1-2; 9 nucleotides line up with TRBD1. V was clipped by 5 bases and J by 5 bases; unmatched bases: 10. Germline CDR1 is SGHRS and CDR2 is YFSETQ. The CDR3 extends over 15 amino acids. Here the CDR3 reads CASRPLQGAQYGYTF. The CDR3 DNA sequence: TGCGCCAGCAGACCACTACAGGGGGCTCAGTATGGCTACACCTTC. Full variable domain (remainder filled in from reference TRBV5-1 and TRBJ1-2): KAGVTQTPRYLIKTRGQQVTLSCSPISGHRSVSWYQQTPGQGLQFLFEYFSETQRNKGNFPGRFSGRQFSNSRSEMNVSTLELGDSALYLCASRPLQGAQYGYTFGSGTRLTVV.

The chain joins TRBV7-6 to TRBJ1-6, with 9 bases that match TRBD1. This CDR3 has 14 amino acids. V was pared by 5 bases and J by 7 bases, with 3 bases of the junction left unmatched. Germline CDR1 is SGHVS and CDR2 is FNYEAQ. The CDR3: CASSRGQGNSPLHF. The CDR3 region has the DNA TGTGCCAGCAGCCGAGGACAGGGGAATTCACCCCTCCACTTT.

The J gene is TRBJ1-1, the V gene TRBV30; D might be TRBD1 (5 bases). Germline CDR1 reads GTSNPN; CDR2 reads SVGIG (reference sequence). This CDR3 spans 17 amino acids. V was trimmed by 0 bases and J by 2 bases, leaving 19 bases between them. CDR3 in DNA: TGTGCCTGGAGTGTAAAAGGGGAAGGGGCGGGAAACACTGAAGCTTTCTTT. Amino acid sequence: CAWSVKGEGAGNTEAFF.